These 7 T cell receptor beta chains share one sample of origin, sequenced in a study of technical replicates of blood from a handful of donors. Libraries were prepared by immunoSEQ multiplex PCR; TCRdb keeps only in-frame clonotypes and omits some of them. Of more than 90,000 clones in the sample, 95% are singletons; the top ten hold over 0.2%. The sample taken for sequencing was T cells isolated from PBMCs. These receptors were taken from a human donor in good health.

This chain uses TRBV4-1 with TRBJ2-1; tentative D call: TRBD2 (5 bases). Germline V gene sequence: CDR1 MGHRA, CDR2 YSYEKL. The germline V and J ends were trimmed by 1 base and 6 bases, with 13 bases remaining between them. There are 15 residues in the CDR3. The CDR3 is CASSQVDGMINEQFF. Here the CDR3 DNA reads TGCGCCAGCAGCCAAGTCGACGGGATGATCAATGAGCAGTTCTTC.

The chain has TRBV18 and TRBJ1-1; possibly TRBD1 for D (6 bases). The V end lost 3 bases, the J end lost 7 bases, and 18 bases lay between the germline ends. The germline gives CDR1 KGHSH, CDR2 LQKENI. The length of the CDR3 is 15 residues. CDR3 loop: CASSPLSGTKGEAFF. The CDR3 DNA reads TGTGCCAGCTCACCGCTATCCGGGACAAAGGGTGAAGCTTTCTTT.

The V and J genes are TRBV7-9 and TRBJ1-4; D uncertain. V gave up 1 base and J gave up 6 bases, with 6 bases separating them. Per germline, CDR1 SEHNR and CDR2 FQNEAQ (reference sequence). The CDR3 spans 13 residues. The CDR3 loop reads CASSLVSHEKLFF. CDR3 sequence (DNA): TGTGCCAGCAGCTTAGTTAGTCATGAAAAACTGTTTTTT. Together with reference TRBV7-9 and TRBJ1-4, the CDR3 gives the full variable domain: DTGVSQNPRHKITKRGQNVTFRCDPISEHNRLYWYRQTLGQGPEFLTYFQNEAQLEKSRLLSDRFSAERPKGSFSTLEIQRTEQGDSAMYLCASSLVSHEKLFFGSGTQLSVL.

V usage is TRBV27 and J usage is TRBJ2-6; 7 bases align to TRBD1. V was clipped by 7 bases and J by 0 bases; unmatched bases: 6. The CDR3 covers 16 residues. Germline V CDR1 and CDR2: MNHEY, SMNVEV (reference sequence). CDR3 region: CASTTQGSSGANVLTF. For the CDR3, the DNA is TGTGCCAGCACCACACAGGGGTCCTCTGGGGCCAACGTCCTGACTTTC.

This sequence joins TRBV6-1 and TRBJ2-7; D not resolved. The V end lost 5 bases, the J end lost 6 bases, and 8 bases lay between the germline ends. CDR1 is MNHNS, CDR2 SASEGT, per germline. CDR3 length: 11 residues. CDR3 coding DNA: TGTGCCAGCAGTAAACGCGGCGAGCAGTACTTC. Translation gives CASSKRGEQYF.

The chain has TRBV29-1 and TRBJ2-3; the match to TRBD2 covers 7 bases. The germline V gene encodes CDR1 SQVTM and CDR2 ANQGSEA. The V gene end was trimmed by 4 bases and the J gene end by 3 bases; junction bases not matched to a gene: 10. The CDR3 extends over 15 amino acids. The CDR3 bases are TGCAGCGTTGTGGCTAGCGGCCATGGGACAGATACGCAGTATTTT. Residues: CSVVASGHGTDTQYF.

The V and J genes are TRBV18 and TRBJ1-1; D remains ambiguous. Germline V gene lookup returns CDR1 KGHSH and CDR2 LQKENI. The CDR3 runs to 15 residues. The germline V and J ends were trimmed by 3 bases and 1 base, with 12 bases remaining between them. CDR3 region: CASSPSLAGNTEAFF. CDR3 nucleotides: TGTGCCAGCTCACCTTCTCTCGCGGGGAACACTGAAGCTTTCTTT.